Below are 5 T cell receptor beta chains sequenced from a single sample in a study of shared clonotypes between healthy human individuals. TCRdb's copy holds only in-frame clones and misses some; the assay was immunoSEQ multiplex PCR. The profile covers 2 million to 2.5 million clones, with around 95% appearing a single time and around 0.13% taken by the ten largest. The sequencing sample was made of naive CD4+ T cells sorted from blood. Subset here: CD45RA+ positively selected. The source of these receptors is a man between 18 and 29 years old in good health.

This chain uses TRBV11-2 with TRBJ2-5, with 8 positions matching TRBD2. Germline V gives CDR1 SGHAT, CDR2 FQNNGV. The CDR3 spans 16 residues. V lost 3 bases and J lost 4; bases outside the gene matches: 10. CDR3 amino acids: CASSFFSGTGRETQYF. Written as DNA, the CDR3 is TGTGCCAGCAGCTTCTTTAGCGGGACGGGCCGAGAGACCCAGTACTTC.

This clone has a single count. The J gene is TRBJ1-5, the V gene TRBV5-4; D is perhaps TRBD1 (6 bases). Germline V gene data show CDR1 as SGHNT and CDR2 as YYREEE (reference sequence). The CDR3 totals 19 residues. V was pared by 1 base and J by 2 bases, with 22 bases between. The CDR3, as DNA: TGTGCCAGCAGCTTGCCAACCGGGCGGGGACACGAGGGCAATCAGCCCCAGCATTTT. It specifies CASSLPTGRGHEGNQPQHF.

This chain joins TRBV5-1 and TRBJ2-7; TRBD1 is a possible D gene (6 bases). The CDR3 length is 14 residues. The V gene lost 7 bases and the J gene lost 7 bases, with 21 bases spanning the gap. Germline lookup yields CDR1 SGHRS and CDR2 YFSETQ. As DNA, the CDR3 is TGCGCCAGCCAAGAAGGGGGAGCGCCCGGGGAGCAGTACTTC. Translation: CASQEGGAPGEQYF.

Worth noting for this clone: This same CDR3 is encoded by further DNA sequences in the sample. The chain couples TRBV27 to TRBJ2-5, with D uncertain. This CDR3 has 11 residues. Trimming removed 4 bases from V and 4 bases from J, with 4 bases in between. CDR1 is MNHEY and CDR2 is SMNVEV in the germline V gene (reference sequence). CDR3 DNA sequence: TGTGCCAGCAGTTCTGCAGAGACCCAGTACTTC. Protein sequence: CASSSAETQYF.

CDR3 DNA: TGTGCCAGCAGTGTTTCGGATGCGCGGGAGACCCAGTACTTC. This sequence encodes CASSVSDARETQYF. The chain carries TRBV6-1 and TRBJ2-5; D gene ambiguous. This CDR3 comprises 14 residues. V was shortened by 4 bases and J by 5 bases, with 14 bases between the two germline ends. Germline V gene data show CDR1 as MNHNS and CDR2 as SASEGT.